These 30 T cell receptor beta chains were all obtained from the same sample, sequenced in a study of OX40 agonist ivuxolimab in advanced cancers. Profiled with immunoSEQ multiplex PCR; TCRdb holds only in-frame clones, not every one. Found here are 60,000 or so clones, around four fifths of them singletons; the top ten hold approximately 3.1%. Sequenced here: CD4+ or CD8+ T cells sorted from blood, sampled in a trial of the OX40 agonist ivuxolimab. The receptor source for this set is an adult with an advanced solid tumor such as melanoma, head and neck, liver or kidney cancer.

This clone was observed once. V usage is TRBV11-3 and J usage is TRBJ2-3; 15 positions match TRBD2. Germline-derived CDR1 and CDR2 are SGHNT and YENEEA. CDR3 length: 16 residues. V lost 5 bases, J lost 4 bases, and 4 bases stayed unmatched. This CDR3 is CASSDGTSGGSDTQYF. The CDR3 bases are TGTGCCAGCAGCGATGGGACTAGCGGGGGGTCAGATACGCAGTATTTT.

The chain joins TRBV7-2 to TRBJ2-3; 7 bases map to TRBD2. The CDR3 totals 15 residues. CDR1 SGHTA and CDR2 FQGNSA come from the germline V gene. V gave up 5 bases and J gave up 5 bases; unmatched junction bases: 10. DNA for the CDR3: TGTGCCAGCAGCCGAGGGGCGGGGGAAGTAGATACGCAGTATTTT. Translated, it gives CASSRGAGEVDTQYF.

The gene calls are TRBV7-2 and TRBJ1-6; D gene unclear. The germline gives CDR1 SGHTA, CDR2 FQGNSA. Trimming removed 8 bases from V and 3 bases from J, with 14 bases in between. This CDR3 is built from 15 residues. CDR3: CASVTAPGYNSPLHF. The CDR3 DNA is TGTGCCAGCGTGACCGCCCCCGGCTATAATTCACCCCTCCACTTT. The full variable domain, in which reference TRBV7-2 and TRBJ1-6 provide the parts outside the CDR3, is GAGVSQSPSNKVTEKGKDVELRCDPISGHTALYWYRQSLGQGLEFLIYFQGNSAPDKSGLPSDRFSAERTGGSVSTLTIQRTQQEDSAVYLCASVTAPGYNSPLHFGNGTRLTVT.

The chain combines TRBV18 with TRBJ1-4, with D perhaps matching TRBD1 (5 bases). V lost 0 bases, J lost 7 bases, and 12 bases lay in between. The CDR3 contains 15 residues. CDR1 KGHSH and CDR2 LQKENI come from the germline V gene. CDR3: CASSPPGESAEKLFF. The CDR3 DNA reads as TGTGCCAGCTCACCACCGGGGGAGTCCGCTGAAAAACTGTTTTTT.

The chain uses TRBV19 and TRBJ2-1, with D unclear. With 3 bases removed from V and 5 bases from J, the gap between germline ends came to 8 bases. Germline-derived CDR1 and CDR2 are LNHDA and SQIVND (reference sequence). This CDR3 is 13 amino acids long. For the CDR3, the DNA is TGTGCCAGTAGTATTTTGGCGGACAATGAGCAGTTCTTC. It encodes CASSILADNEQFF.

The chain links TRBV18 to TRBJ1-1, with D possibly matching TRBD1 (5 bases). The germline V and J ends were trimmed by 6 bases and 1 base, with 15 bases remaining between them. In germline, CDR1 is KGHSH, CDR2 LQKENI. This CDR3 is built from 15 residues. This CDR3 is CASSFATASNTEAFF. CDR3 nucleotide sequence: TGTGCCAGCTCTTTTGCGACAGCATCGAACACTGAAGCTTTCTTT.

The V call is TRBV6-5, the J call TRBJ2-7, with a possible D match to TRBD1 (6 bases). The length of the CDR3 is 15 residues. Germline CDR1 reads MNHEY; CDR2 reads SVGAGI. Trimming stripped 2 bases from V and 0 bases from J, with 11 bases between. CDR3: CASSYGDISSYEQYF. The CDR3 DNA follows: TGTGCCAGCAGTTACGGGGACATCAGCTCCTACGAGCAGTACTTC.

V usage is TRBV9 and J usage is TRBJ2-7, with D tentatively TRBD1 (6 bases). The germline gives CDR1 SGDLS, CDR2 YYNGEE. Trimming removed 4 bases at V and 7 bases at J, with 18 bases between. This CDR3 contains 14 residues. The DNA of the CDR3 is TGTGCCAGCAGCCTGACAGGTTCCGACTTAGAGCAGTACTTC. Translated: CASSLTGSDLEQYF. Drawing the rest from reference TRBV9 and TRBJ2-7, the complete variable domain is DSGVTQTPKHLITATGQRVTLRCSPRSGDLSVYWYQQSLDQGLQFLIQYYNGEERAKGNILERFSAQQFPDLHSELNLSSLELGDSALYFCASSLTGSDLEQYFGPGTRLTVT.

V usage is TRBV10-3 and J usage is TRBJ2-3; D perhaps matches TRBD2 (5 bases). The V gene's germline CDR1 is ENHRY and CDR2 SYGVKD. V lost 0 bases and J 6 bases, leaving 10 bases between the germline ends. The CDR3 extends over 14 amino acids. In DNA form, the CDR3 reads TGTGCCATCAGTGAGTCGACGGGAACTGATACGCAGTATTTT. It encodes CAISESTGTDTQYF.

The chain uses TRBV6-5 and TRBJ2-5, with D unclear. This CDR3 is 14 amino acids long. With 0 bases removed from V and 1 base from J, the gap between germline ends came to 6 bases. Germline V CDR1 and CDR2: MNHEY, SVGAGI. The CDR3 here is CASSYSRFQETQYF. As DNA, the CDR3 is TGTGCCAGCAGTTACTCCAGATTCCAAGAGACCCAGTACTTC.

The rearrangement uses TRBV28 and TRBJ1-6; TRBD1 matches at 9 bases. V gave up 5 bases and J gave up 10 bases; unmatched junction bases: 9. Germline V gives CDR1 MDHEN, CDR2 SYDVKM. The CDR3 loop spans 15 amino acids. The CDR3 DNA reads TGTGCCAGCAGTCCCCGGGACAGGGCCGTCTCACCCCTCCACTTT. It codes for CASSPRDRAVSPLHF.

On this clone itself: At one of its ends the junction is not consistent with the germline gene, which may arise from a read error. V is TRBV29-1 and J is TRBJ1-4; 8 bases are a match to TRBD1. The CDR3 is 16 residues long. Germline V gives CDR1 SQVTM, CDR2 ANQGSEA. CDR3 residues: CSVEDRAGGLNGKLFF. CDR3 DNA sequence: TGCAGCGTAGAGGACAGGGCAGGGGGGCTAAATGGAAAACTGTTTTTT.

This clone was seen only once. The chain combines TRBV10-3 with TRBJ2-3; 11 bases agree with TRBD2. The V and J ends lost 6 bases and 4 bases, in that order; junction bases with no gene match: 9. Germline-derived CDR1 and CDR2 are ENHRY and SYGVKD. CDR3 length: 16 amino acids. CDR3 in amino acids: CAIRDRLAGSADTQYF. CDR3 nucleotide sequence: TGTGCCATCAGGGACCGACTAGCGGGGTCGGCAGATACGCAGTATTTT.

The rearrangement joins TRBV4-3 to TRBJ1-4; D is perhaps TRBD1 (5 bases). This CDR3 region has 14 residues. Germline loops: CDR1 LGHNA, CDR2 YSLEER. The V end lost 6 bases, the J end lost 2 bases, and 10 bases lay between the germline ends. The CDR3 DNA reads as TGCGCCAGCAGACGAGGGGTGACTAATGAAAAACTGTTTTTT. Protein: CASRRGVTNEKLFF.

This clone was counted once. The chain is built from TRBV5-1 and TRBJ2-5; either TRBD1 or TRBD2 may supply D (5 bases each). In germline, CDR1 is SGHRS, CDR2 YFSETQ. This CDR3 has 14 residues. Trimming stripped 4 bases from V and 1 base from J, with 11 bases between. CDR3 bases: TGCGCCAGCAGCGTAGGGACGGGCCAAGAGACCCAGTACTTC. It specifies CASSVGTGQETQYF.

This chain connects TRBV2 to TRBJ2-7; 9 nucleotides align to TRBD2. The CDR3 is 16 amino acids. Trimming cost V 2 bases and J 7 bases; bases outside gene matches: 12. Per the germline V gene, CDR1 is SNHLY and CDR2 is FYNNEI. The CDR3 loop reads CASSERGLAPSKEQYF. CDR3 bases: TGTGCCAGCAGTGAACGGGGACTAGCACCTTCGAAGGAGCAGTACTTC.

CDR3 nucleotide sequence: TGTGCCAGCAGCTTAGATCTGGGCCCCAAAAACATTCAGTACTTC. Residues: CASSLDLGPKNIQYF. This chain uses TRBV11-2 with TRBJ2-4, with D uncertain. Germline CDR1 reads SGHAT; CDR2 reads FQNNGV. The CDR3 sequence is 15 residues long. V dropped 0 bases and J dropped 2 bases, with 8 bases sitting between them.

The chain carries TRBV27 and TRBJ2-5; 8 bases agree with TRBD2. Germline V gene sequence: CDR1 MNHEY, CDR2 SMNVEV (reference sequence). The ends lost 5 bases at V and 1 base at J; junction bases unmatched: 9. This CDR3 is built from 16 residues. CDR3 sequence reads: CASSPLVGTSQETQYF. In nucleotides, the CDR3 is TGTGCCAGCAGTCCCCTCGTAGGGACTAGCCAAGAGACCCAGTACTTC.

V and J are TRBV6-6 and TRBJ2-5; D remains unclear. Germline V CDR1 and CDR2: MNHNY, SVGAGI (reference sequence). The CDR3 sequence is 14 residues long. V lost 4 bases and J 2 bases, leaving 11 bases between the germline ends. The CDR3 DNA is TGTGCCAGCAGTTCTCCGTACACACAAGAGACCCAGTACTTC. Translation gives CASSSPYTQETQYF.

The chain uses TRBV25-1 and TRBJ2-7, with a tentative D call TRBD2 (7 bases). In germline, CDR1 is MGHDK, CDR2 SYGVNS. V lost 5 bases to trimming and J lost 3 bases, with 20 bases between them. This CDR3 comprises 16 residues. Written as DNA, the CDR3 is TGTGCCAGCAGTTCTACGGGGGCTAGCGGACGCTACGAGCAGTACTTC. It is translated as CASSSTGASGRYEQYF.

This clone was seen only once. The CDR3 region is CASSPRLAGGNNEQFF. The CDR3, as DNA: TGTGCCAGCAGCCCCCGCCTAGCGGGGGGGAACAATGAGCAGTTCTTC. The rearrangement links TRBV7-6 to TRBJ2-1, with TRBD2 matching 12 bases. The ends lost 5 bases at V and 5 bases at J; junction bases unmatched: 7. The CDR3 consists of 16 residues. Germline assignment: CDR1 SGHVS and CDR2 FNYEAQ.

With regard to this clone: The junction differs from germline at one of its ends, possibly a read error. The chain combines TRBV7-9 with TRBJ1-1; TRBD1 might be the D (5 bases). The CDR3 extends over 12 amino acids. Germline CDR1 is SEHNR and CDR2 is FQNEAQ (reference sequence). Here the CDR3 DNA reads TGTGCCAGCAGCCACCGGGACCTTGAAGGGGTCTTT. Protein: CASSHRDLEGVF.

The rearrangement uses TRBV5-1 and TRBJ2-7, with a possible D match to TRBD1 (6 bases). CDR1 SGHRS and CDR2 YFSETQ come from the germline V gene. V lost 3 bases and J lost 6, with 16 bases in between. The CDR3 extends over 14 amino acids. The CDR3 protein is CASSSGQRLIEQYF. In DNA, the CDR3 is TGCGCCAGCAGCTCAGGACAGAGGTTAATCGAGCAGTACTTC.

This clone has just a few counts. The junction departs from germline at one end; a sequencing error may be responsible. The rearrangement uses TRBV7-7 and TRBJ2-7; 7 bases fit TRBD2. This CDR3 is built from 13 residues. The germline V gene encodes CDR1 SSHAT and CDR2 FNYEAQ (reference sequence). The CDR3 DNA follows: TGTGCTAGCAGCCCCGACGTGGGGGGGGTGCGGGACTTC. Translating it yields CASSPDVGGVRDF.

CDR3 amino acids: CASSSERGSTGNTIYF. CDR3 sequence (DNA): TGTGCCAGCAGTTCAGAGAGGGGTAGCACTGGAAACACCATATATTTT. The chain recombines TRBV6-5 with TRBJ1-3; tentatively, D is TRBD1 (5 bases). The CDR3 extends over 16 amino acids. The germline CDR1 and CDR2 sequences are MNHEY and SVGAGI. The V and J ends lost 4 bases and 2 bases respectively, with 15 bases between them.

This clone was counted a single time. CDR3 sequence: CASSPRQNTEAFF. The CDR3 DNA reads TGTGCCAGCAGCCCCCGCCAGAACACTGAAGCTTTCTTT. The chain carries TRBV7-9 and TRBJ1-1; no definite D call. Germline CDR1 and CDR2: SEHNR and FQNEAQ (reference sequence). The CDR3 sequence is 13 residues long. V gave up 5 bases and J gave up 1 base, with 8 bases separating them.

V and J are TRBV4-3 and TRBJ1-2; TRBD1 is a possible D gene (5 bases). The CDR3 length is 15 residues. Germline V lookup: CDR1 LGHNA, CDR2 YSLEER. V dropped 1 base and J dropped 5 bases, with 14 bases sitting between them. The CDR3 sequence is CASSQAMTGGYGYTF. The CDR3 coding sequence is TGCGCCAGCAGCCAAGCCATGACGGGGGGTTATGGCTACACCTTC.

Turning to this clone: This CDR3 fails to terminate in the conserved phenylalanine or tryptophan, so it likely reflects a read error. CDR3 sequence (DNA): TGTGCCAGCAGTGACCGTCACACCGCGGGGGGTTCACCCCTCCACCTT. This gives the protein CASSDRHTAGGSPLHL. The chain couples TRBV6-1 to TRBJ1-6; a possible D gene is TRBD1 (5 bases). The CDR3 loop spans 16 amino acids. Germline CDR1 is MNHNS and CDR2 is SASEGT. V lost 3 bases, J lost 9 bases, and 18 bases lay in between.

The genes are TRBV28 and TRBJ1-4; 7 bases agree with TRBD1. CDR1 and CDR2 (germline): MDHEN, SYDVKM. After removal of 6 bases from V and 6 bases from J, the junction contained 10 bases not matched to a gene. There are 15 residues in the CDR3. This CDR3 reads CASSSPGQRDEKLFF. CDR3 DNA: TGTGCCAGCAGCTCGCCGGGACAGAGGGATGAAAAACTGTTTTTT.

V gene TRBV7-3 combines with J gene TRBJ1-4, with 8 bases that match TRBD1. Trimming cost V 5 bases and J 3 bases; bases outside gene matches: 5. The length of the CDR3 is 15 residues. CDR1 and CDR2 from the germline V gene are SGHTA and FQGTGA. CDR3: CASSPTGQANEKLFF. The CDR3 coding sequence is TGTGCCAGCAGCCCCACGGGACAGGCTAATGAAAAACTGTTTTTT.